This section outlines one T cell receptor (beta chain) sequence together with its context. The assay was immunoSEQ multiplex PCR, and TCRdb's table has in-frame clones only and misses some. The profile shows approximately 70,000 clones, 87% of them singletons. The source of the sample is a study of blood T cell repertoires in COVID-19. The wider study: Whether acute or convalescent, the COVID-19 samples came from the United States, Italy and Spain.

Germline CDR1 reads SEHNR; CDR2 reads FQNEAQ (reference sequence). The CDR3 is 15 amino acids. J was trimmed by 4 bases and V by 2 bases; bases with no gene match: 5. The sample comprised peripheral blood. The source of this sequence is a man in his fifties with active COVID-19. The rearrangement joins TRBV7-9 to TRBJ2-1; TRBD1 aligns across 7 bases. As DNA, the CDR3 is TGTGCCAGCAGCTTATCACCACAGGGGTACAATGAGCAGTTCTTC. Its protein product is CASSLSPQGYNEQFF.